The entry below describes one TCR beta chain. Its cognate antigen is unknown. The sample originates from a study of graft-versus-host responses after intestinal transplantation. Whole-study results and caveats: GvH clones turned up in recipient marrow; some had shown up first in ileum or blood.

This CDR3 has 14 residues. Germline loops: CDR1 SGHRS, CDR2 YFSETQ. V lost 4 bases to trimming and J lost 3 bases, with 14 bases between them. Assay: immunoSEQ multiplex PCR; the TCRdb copy retains only in-frame clones and omits some. The sample lists about 90,000 clones, less than 90% occurring once. This TCR was sampled from a human donor who received an intestinal transplant. This chain uses TRBV5-1 with TRBJ2-7; no clear D. Specimen: unstimulated CD8+ T cells sorted from spleen or lymph node cells, collected before intestinal transplant. The CDR3 loop is CASSPELQDYEQYF. CDR3 bases: TGCGCCAGCAGCCCTGAACTTCAAGACTACGAGCAGTACTTC.